The entry below describes one T cell receptor (beta chain). Germline CDR1 and CDR2: LGHNA and YSLEER. This CDR3 has 15 residues. Trimming removed 1 base at V and 7 bases at J, with 17 bases between. These data are taken from a study of shared T cell receptors in the human thymus. Data came from immunoSEQ multiplex PCR; TCRdb stores just in-frame clones and leaves some out. The sample has under 850,000 clones; roughly 90% are singletons. The same sample was also used in a study of human thymus T cells. From that study: Immunologically healthy infants in Finland undergoing congenital heart defect surgery were the donors. Corrective cardiac surgery supplied the resected thymus tissue. Thymic and blood repertoires seemed to favor certain V and J genes. Related research examined unrelated individuals and reported that their thymic repertoires overlapped highly.

The chain carries TRBV4-3 and TRBJ2-7; D is possibly TRBD1 (7 bases). The sample consisted of thymocytes. The clonotype comes from a boy under two years old with a congenital heart defect. The CDR3 loop reads CASSQVRDRGGEQYF. The CDR3 region has the DNA TGCGCCAGCAGCCAAGTTCGGGACAGAGGGGGGGAGCAGTACTTC.